This T cell receptor beta chain was sequenced for a study of lymphopenia after photon versus proton radiotherapy. Notes on the study in general: Photon-treated patients lost naive T cells and TCR diversity; proton-treated stayed stable. A bigger post-nadir fall in TCR diversity correlated inversely with survival time in deceased patients.

Regarding this clone: The antigen is unknown.

The CDR3 is 16 residues long. Trimming cost V 0 bases and J 5 bases, with 13 bases left between them. Per the germline V gene, CDR1 is SGHVS and CDR2 is FQNEAQ. Sequencing used immunoSEQ multiplex PCR; TCRdb keeps in-frame clones, though not all of them. Among 40,000 or so clones listed, approximately 90% were seen once. The origin of this receptor is a man aged 55 to 70 with cholangiocarcinoma. The material was peripheral blood, obtained from a patient treated with photon-based radiotherapy. The chain is built from TRBV7-8 and TRBJ1-4, with a possible D match to TRBD1 (6 bases). The CDR3 DNA reads TGTGCCAGCAGCTTAGCGCAGGGGCTTGGGAATGAAAAACTGTTTTTT. It encodes CASSLAQGLGNEKLFF. The whole variable domain, remainder taken from reference TRBV7-8 and TRBJ1-4, is GAGVSQSPRYKVAKRGQDVALRCDPISGHVSLFWYQQALGQGPEFLTYFQNEAQLDKSGLPSDRFFAERPEGSVSTLKIQRTQQEDSAVYLCASSLAQGLGNEKLFFGSGTQLSVL.